These 4 T cell receptor beta chains came from one sample sequenced in a study of T cells of healthy individuals. Each CDR3 protein gets one entry after TCRdb re-called the 5' RACE reads with MiXCR. The sample records tens of thousands of distinct CDR3 sequences, under 20% being singletons. Receptors were obtained from a human donor in good health.

The table lists this clonotype with a few counts. The V gene is TRBV18, the J gene TRBJ1-3, with D tentatively TRBD1 (6 bases). The CDR3 spans 16 residues. V lost 2 bases to trimming and J lost 0 bases, with 11 bases between them. Germline CDR1 is KGHSH and CDR2 is LQKENI. The CDR3, as DNA: TGTGCCAGCTCACCATCGCAGGGGCGCTCTGGAAACACCATATATTTT. It specifies CASSPSQGRSGNTIYF.

This clonotype was seen repeatedly, ten times or more. The chain employs TRBV7-2 and TRBJ2-3; D is unclear. The CDR3 runs 16 residues. In germline, CDR1 is SGHTA, CDR2 FQGNSA. The ends were cut back, 3 bases at V and 2 bases at J, with 15 bases in the middle. This CDR3 is CASSFDSTGNTDTQYF. As DNA, the CDR3 is TGTGCCAGCAGCTTCGACTCGACGGGTAACACAGATACGCAGTATTTT.

This clonotype was counted at least ten times. The J gene is TRBJ2-7, the V gene TRBV4-2; no clear D. Per the germline V gene, CDR1 is LGHNA and CDR2 is YNFKEQ. The CDR3 extends over 14 amino acids. Trimming left V 0 bases short and J 3 bases short, with 9 bases between. CDR3 sequence reads: CASSQEYGYYEQYF. The CDR3 coding sequence is TGTGCCAGCAGCCAAGAATACGGTTACTACGAGCAGTACTTC.

This clonotype occurred many times. This chain links TRBV28 with TRBJ2-2, with 7 nucleotides matching TRBD2. Germline V CDR1 and CDR2: MDHEN, SYDVKM. Germline trimming cut 6 bases from V and 7 bases from J; bases unmatched to any gene: 8. CDR3 length: 14 residues. CDR3 DNA: TGTGCCAGCAGCCCTTATTTAGCGGGCGGGGAGCTGTTTTTT. This translates into CASSPYLAGGELFF. The full variable domain, with the rest looked up from reference TRBV28 and TRBJ2-2, is DVKVTQSSRYLVKRTGEKVFLECVQDMDHENMFWYRQDPGLGLRLIYFSYDVKMKEKGDIPEGYSVSREKKERFSLILESASTNQTSMYLCASSPYLAGGELFFGEGSRLTVL.